This T cell receptor (beta chain) was captured in a study of CD8 T cell repertoires and HIV-1 epitope variants. Study at large: Epitopes were three Gag families plus Nef HW9 and YT9. Enriched T cells were co-cultured with equal numbers of autologous T cell-negative antigen-presenting cells.

The CDR3 length is 14 residues. The ends were cut back, 4 bases at V and 0 bases at J, with 9 bases in the middle. CDR1 KGHSY and CDR2 FQNENV come from the germline V gene. About this clone itself: Its matching antigen is unknown. Other DNA sequences from this sample encode an identical CDR3 as well.

Assay used: immunoSEQ multiplex PCR; TCRdb lists only in-frame clones, some missing. The table includes several thousand clones, over 55% detected once. The gene calls are TRBV16 and TRBJ1-2; D is undetermined. Sample: cultured CD8+ T cells derived from PBMCs. The sequence was collected from a male donor with HIV. This CDR3 is CASSPPGANYGYTF. CDR3 sequence (DNA): TGTGCCAGCAGCCCTCCCGGGGCTAACTATGGCTACACCTTC.